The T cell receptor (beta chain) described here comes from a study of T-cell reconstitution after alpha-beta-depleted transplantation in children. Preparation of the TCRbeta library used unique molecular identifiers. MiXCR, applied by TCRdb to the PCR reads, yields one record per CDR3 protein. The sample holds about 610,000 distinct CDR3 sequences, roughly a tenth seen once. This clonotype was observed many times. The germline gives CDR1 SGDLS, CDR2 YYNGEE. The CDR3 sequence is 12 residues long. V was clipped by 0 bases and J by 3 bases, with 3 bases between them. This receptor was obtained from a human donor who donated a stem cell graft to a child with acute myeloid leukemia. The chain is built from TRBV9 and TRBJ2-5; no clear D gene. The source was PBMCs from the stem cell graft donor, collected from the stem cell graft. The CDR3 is CASSVGEETQYF. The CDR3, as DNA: TGTGCCAGCAGCGTAGGTGAAGAGACCCAGTACTTC.